This T cell receptor (beta chain) was observed in a study of tissue T cells after allogeneic stem cell transplantation. Study conclusions and caveats: Only a limited share of tissue TCRs appeared in blood or spleen. Within patients, tissue anatomy strongly shaped TCR repertoire composition. Which tissue TCRs were alloreactive or antigen-specific was not determined. Some clones might be persisting host cells.

Clones were read by immunoSEQ multiplex PCR, and TCRdb kept only the in-frame ones, dropping some. The sample records more than 6,500 clones, roughly half being singletons. Time point meaning: mouse harvest day 7 after allogeneic transplant. Each mouse received 10^7 T-cell-depleted marrow cells plus 10^6 splenic CD5+ T cells by tail vein. Mice had MHC-mismatched B6 into BALB/c GVHD, sampled day 7 or 14. The CDR3 length is 14 residues. With 4 bases clipped from V and 6 bases from J, the junction kept 3 bases outside the gene matches. From germline, CDR1 is NSQYPW and CDR2 LRSPGD (reference sequence). As for this clone: Its antigen remains unidentified. Gene names refer to mouse genes. The read stops 1 residue short of the end of the CDR3; the missing end is completed from the germline J gene.

This clonotype was sampled from a female BALB/c mouse given C57BL/6 T cells with graft-versus-host disease after an allogeneic hematopoietic cell transplant. The chain combines TRBV1 with TRBJ1-5, with 10 bases matching TRBD1. The sample was lymph node tissue. CDR3 bases read: TGCACCTGCAGTGGCCGGGACAGGGGCCAGGCTCCGCTT. This gives the protein CTCSGRDRGQAPL. The CDR3 in its entirety is CTCSGRDRGQAPLF.